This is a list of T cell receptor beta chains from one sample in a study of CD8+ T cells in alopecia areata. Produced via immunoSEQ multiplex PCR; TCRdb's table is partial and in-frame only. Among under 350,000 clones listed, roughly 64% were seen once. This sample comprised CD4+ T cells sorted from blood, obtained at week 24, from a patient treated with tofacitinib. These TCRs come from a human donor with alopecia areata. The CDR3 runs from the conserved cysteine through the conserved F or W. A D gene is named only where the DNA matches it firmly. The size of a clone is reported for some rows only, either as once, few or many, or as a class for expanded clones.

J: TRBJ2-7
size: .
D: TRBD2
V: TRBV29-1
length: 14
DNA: TGCAGCGTTGGGAGCGGGAACACCCGCTACGAGCAGTACTTC
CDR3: CSVGSGNTRYEQYF

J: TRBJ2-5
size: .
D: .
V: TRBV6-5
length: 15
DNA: TGTGCCAGCAGTTACTCGCTAGCACTTCAAGAGACCCAGTACTTC
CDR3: CASSYSLALQETQYF

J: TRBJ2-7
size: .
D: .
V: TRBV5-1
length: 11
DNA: TGCGCCAGCAGCCCCGCCTACGAGCAGTACTTC
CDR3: CASSPAYEQYF

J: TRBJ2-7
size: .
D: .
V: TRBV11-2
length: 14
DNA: TGTGCCAGCAGCCTCTGGGGCCCCTCCTACGAGCAGTACTTC
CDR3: CASSLWGPSYEQYF

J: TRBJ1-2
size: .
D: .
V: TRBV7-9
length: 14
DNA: TGTGCCAGCAGCTTAGGGGACACCTCATATGGCTACACCTTC
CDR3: CASSLGDTSYGYTF

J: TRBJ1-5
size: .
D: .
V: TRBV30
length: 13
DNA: TGTGCCTGGAGTATCAGGGACAATCAGCCCCAGCATTTT
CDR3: CAWSIRDNQPQHF

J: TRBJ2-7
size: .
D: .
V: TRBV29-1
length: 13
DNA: TGCAGCGTTGGAGTGTCACAGGTGGACGAGCAGTACTTC
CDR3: CSVGVSQVDEQYF

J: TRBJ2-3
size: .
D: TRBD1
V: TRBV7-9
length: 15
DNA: TGTGCCAGCAGCCAGGACAGGGCAAGCACAGATACGCAGTATTTT
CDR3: CASSQDRASTDTQYF

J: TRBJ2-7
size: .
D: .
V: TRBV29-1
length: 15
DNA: TGCAGCGTTGGGGCCCCCGGGACCCAGAGGTACGAGCAGTACTTC
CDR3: CSVGAPGTQRYEQYF

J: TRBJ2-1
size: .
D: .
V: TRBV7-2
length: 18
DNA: TGTGCCAGCAGCTTGACCCTGAGGGGGGGAAGCTCCTACAATGAGCAGTTCTTC
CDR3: CASSLTLRGGSSYNEQFF

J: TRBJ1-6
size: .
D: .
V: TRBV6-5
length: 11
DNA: TGTGCCAGCAAAGGGAATTCACCCCTCCACTTT
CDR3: CASKGNSPLHF

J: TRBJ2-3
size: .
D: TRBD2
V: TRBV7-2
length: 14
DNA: TGTGCCAGCAGCATGACTAGCGGGGCATATACGCAGTATTTT
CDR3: CASSMTSGAYTQYF

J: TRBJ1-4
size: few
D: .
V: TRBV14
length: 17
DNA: TGTGCCAGCAGCCCGAACCCTGGGACGGCAACTAATGAAAAACTGTTTTTT
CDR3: CASSPNPGTATNEKLFF

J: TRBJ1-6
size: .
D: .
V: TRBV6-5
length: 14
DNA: TGTGCCAGCAGTTTGACGGTGGGGTATTACCCCCTCCACTTT
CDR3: CASSLTVGYYPLHF

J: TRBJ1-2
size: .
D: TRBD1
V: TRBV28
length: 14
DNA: TGTGCCAGCACCAGACAGGGGGCGAGCTATGGCTACACCTTC
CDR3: CASTRQGASYGYTF

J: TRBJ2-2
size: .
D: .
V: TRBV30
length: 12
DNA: TGTGCCTGGAGTGTGTTCGCCGGGGAGCTGTTTTTT
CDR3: CAWSVFAGELFF

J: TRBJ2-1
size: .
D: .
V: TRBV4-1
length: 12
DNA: TGCGCCAGCAGCCAAATATACAATGAGCAGTTCTTC
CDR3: CASSQIYNEQFF

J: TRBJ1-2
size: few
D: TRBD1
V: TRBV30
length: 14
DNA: TGTGCCTCGGACAACGCGGGACAGCAGAATGGCTACACCTTC
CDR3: CASDNAGQQNGYTF

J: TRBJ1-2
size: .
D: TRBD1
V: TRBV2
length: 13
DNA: TGTGCCAGCACCGGACAGGGCAACTATGGCTACACCTTC
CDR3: CASTGQGNYGYTF

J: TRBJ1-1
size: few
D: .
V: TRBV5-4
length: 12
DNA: TGTGCCAGCAGCACGGAGAGGACTGAAGCTTTCTTT
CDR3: CASSTERTEAFF

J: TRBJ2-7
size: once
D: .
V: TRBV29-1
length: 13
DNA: TGCAGCGCGTGGGGGATTCCGGGTTACGAGCAGTACTTC
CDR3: CSAWGIPGYEQYF

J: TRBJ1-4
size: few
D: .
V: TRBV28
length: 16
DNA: TGTGCCAGCAGTTTGGGTGGCTTCTGGGCTAATGAAAAACTGTTTTTT
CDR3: CASSLGGFWANEKLFF

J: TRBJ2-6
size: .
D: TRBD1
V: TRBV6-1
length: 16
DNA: TGTGCCAGCAGTGAACAGGGGGCCTCTGGGGCCAACGTCCTGACTTTC
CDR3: CASSEQGASGANVLTF